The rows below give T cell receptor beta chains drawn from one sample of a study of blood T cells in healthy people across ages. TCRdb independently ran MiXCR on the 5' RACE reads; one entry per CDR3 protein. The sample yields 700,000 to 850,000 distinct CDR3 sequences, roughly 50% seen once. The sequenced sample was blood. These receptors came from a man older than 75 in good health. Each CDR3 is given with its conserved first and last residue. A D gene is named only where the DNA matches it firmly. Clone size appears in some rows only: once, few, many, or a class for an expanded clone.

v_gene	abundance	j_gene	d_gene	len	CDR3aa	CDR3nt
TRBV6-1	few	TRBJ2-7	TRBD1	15	CASKEVGQGAYEQYF	TGTGCCAGCAAAGAAGTCGGACAGGGGGCCTACGAGCAGTACTTC
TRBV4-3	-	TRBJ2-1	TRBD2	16	CASSQGPSGVYNEQFF	TGCGCCAGCAGCCAAGGTCCTAGCGGGGTTTACAATGAGCAGTTCTTC
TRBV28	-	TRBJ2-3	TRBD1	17	CASSRTGTGSSTDTQYF	TGTGCCAGCAGCCGGACCGGGACAGGGTCTAGCACAGATACGCAGTATTTT
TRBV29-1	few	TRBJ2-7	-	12	CSVAISRYEQYF	TGCAGCGTTGCAATCAGCCGGTACGAGCAGTACTTC
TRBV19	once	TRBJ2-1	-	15	CASSHRRGLYNEQFF	TGTGCCAGTAGCCACAGGAGGGGGCTGTACAATGAACAGTTCTTC
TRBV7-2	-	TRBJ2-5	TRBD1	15	CASSLRGQGAETQYF	TGTGCCAGCAGCTTACGAGGACAGGGCGCAGAGACCCAGTACTTC
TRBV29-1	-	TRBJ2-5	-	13	CSAGRSFMETQYF	TGCAGCGCCGGCCGTTCGTTCATGGAGACCCAGTACTTC
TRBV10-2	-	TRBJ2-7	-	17	CASSQSRGVGTSYEQYF	TGCGCCAGCAGCCAAAGTCGAGGGGTAGGGACCTCCTACGAGCAGTACTTC
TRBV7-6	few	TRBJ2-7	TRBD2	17	CASSLFPQAGASYEQYF	TGTGCCAGCAGCTTATTTCCCCAAGCGGGAGCCTCCTACGAGCAGTACTTC
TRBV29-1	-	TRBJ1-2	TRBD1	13	CSVEGGTEYGYTF	TGCAGCGTTGAAGGGGGGACAGAATATGGCTACACCTTC
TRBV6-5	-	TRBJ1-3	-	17	CASSYSGASRARNTIYF	TGTGCCAGCAGTTACTCGGGCGCGTCAAGGGCCCGAAACACCATATATTTT
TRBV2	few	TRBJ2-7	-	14	CASTQGTGAYEQYF	TGTGCCAGCACCCAAGGTACTGGGGCGTACGAGCAGTACTTC
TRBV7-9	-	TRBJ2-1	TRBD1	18	CASSLSKDRTSSYNEQFF	TGTGCCAGCAGCTTATCCAAGGACAGGACGAGCTCCTACAATGAGCAGTTCTTC
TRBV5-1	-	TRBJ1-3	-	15	CASSKGTGPGNTIYF	TGCGCCAGCAGCAAAGGGACCGGCCCTGGAAACACCATATATTTT
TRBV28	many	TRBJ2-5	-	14	CASSTWTGQETQYF	TGTGCCAGCAGCACCTGGACGGGACAAGAGACCCAGTACTTC
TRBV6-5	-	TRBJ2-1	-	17	CASSYSGSGASYNEQFF	TGTGCCAGCAGTTACTCTGGTAGCGGCGCTTCCTACAATGAGCAGTTCTTC
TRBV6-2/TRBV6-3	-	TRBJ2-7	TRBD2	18	CASSYSIRPTSGVYEQYF	TGTGCCAGCAGTTACTCTATTCGACCGACTAGCGGGGTCTACGAGCAGTACTTC
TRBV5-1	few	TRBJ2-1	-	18	CASSLSVGPPSSYNEQFF	TGCGCCAGCAGCTTGTCAGTAGGGCCGCCGAGCTCCTACAATGAGCAGTTCTTC
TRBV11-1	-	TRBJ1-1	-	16	CASSLGYGWTNTEAFF	TGTGCCAGCAGCTTAGGGTACGGCTGGACGAACACTGAAGCTTTCTTT
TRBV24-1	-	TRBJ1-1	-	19	CATSDLSGVQAVQNTEAFF	TGTGCCACCAGTGATTTGTCCGGGGTACAGGCCGTTCAGAACACTGAAGCTTTCTTT
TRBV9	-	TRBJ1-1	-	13	CASSAPGDTEAFF	TGTGCCAGCAGCGCACCAGGGGACACTGAAGCTTTCTTT
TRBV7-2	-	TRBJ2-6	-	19	CASSRPQGTSYSGANVLTF	TGTGCCAGCAGCCGGCCTCAGGGGACCTCCTACTCTGGGGCCAACGTCCTGACTTTC
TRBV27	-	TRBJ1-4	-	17	CASRLGGLGGTNEKLFF	TGTGCCAGCCGACTGGGTGGACTCGGAGGCACTAATGAAAAACTGTTTTTT
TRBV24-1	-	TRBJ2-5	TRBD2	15	CATSDPREVHETQYF	TGTGCCACCAGTGATCCGCGGGAGGTTCATGAGACCCAGTACTTC
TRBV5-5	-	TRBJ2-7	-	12	CASRKDGYEQYF	TGTGCCAGCCGCAAGGACGGCTACGAGCAGTACTTC
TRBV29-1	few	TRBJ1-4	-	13	CSVGDSGTLELFF	TGCAGCGTTGGGGACTCCGGCACTTTGGAACTGTTTTTT
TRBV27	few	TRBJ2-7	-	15	CASSLWGGPTYEQYF	TGTGCCAGCAGTTTATGGGGGGGGCCTACCTACGAGCAGTACTTC
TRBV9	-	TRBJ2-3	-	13	CASSWSRTDTQYF	TGTGCCAGCAGCTGGAGTCGCACAGATACGCAGTATTTT
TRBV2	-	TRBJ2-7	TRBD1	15	CVSKRTGDPSYEQYF	TGTGTCAGCAAGAGGACAGGGGACCCCTCCTACGAGCAGTACTTC
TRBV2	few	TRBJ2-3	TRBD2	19	CASSGGGTSGSPPTDTQYF	TGTGCCAGCAGTGGGGGAGGGACTAGCGGGAGTCCCCCCACAGATACGCAGTATTTT
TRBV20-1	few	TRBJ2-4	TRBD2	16	CSARPGTSGTFGEQYF	TGCAGTGCTAGACCCGGGACTAGCGGGACCTTTGGTGAGCAGTACTTC
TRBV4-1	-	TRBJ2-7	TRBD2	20	CASSQDWTSGGPNSYNEQYF	TGCGCCAGCAGCCAAGATTGGACTAGCGGGGGCCCTAACTCCTACAATGAGCAGTACTTC
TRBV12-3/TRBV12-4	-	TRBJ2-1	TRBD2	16	CASNPRGLAGGDEQFF	TGTGCCAGTAACCCTAGGGGACTAGCGGGAGGGGATGAGCAGTTCTTC
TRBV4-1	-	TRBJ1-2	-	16	CASSQDLAGSNYGYTF	TGCGCCAGCAGCCAAGATTTGGCGGGGTCAAACTATGGCTACACCTTC
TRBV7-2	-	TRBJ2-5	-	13	CASSLASEETQYF	TGTGCCAGCAGCTTAGCTAGCGAAGAGACCCAGTACTTC
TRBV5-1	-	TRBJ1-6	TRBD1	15	CASSYTGGTNSPLHF	TGCGCCAGCAGCTATACAGGGGGGACTAATTCACCCCTCCACTTT
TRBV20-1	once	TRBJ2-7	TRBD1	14	CSAKDGQGGYEQYF	TGCAGTGCTAAGGACGGACAGGGTGGCTACGAGCAGTACTTC
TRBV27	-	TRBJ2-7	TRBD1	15	CASSLRGQGPYEQYF	TGTGCCAGCAGTTTACGAGGACAGGGGCCCTACGAGCAGTACTTC
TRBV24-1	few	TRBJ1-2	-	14	CATSDRRGYYGYTF	TGTGCCACCAGTGACCGCCGGGGGTACTATGGCTACACCTTC
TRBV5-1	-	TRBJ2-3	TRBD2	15	CASSLAGRGADTQYF	TGCGCCAGCAGCTTGGCGGGGAGGGGTGCGGATACGCAGTATTTT
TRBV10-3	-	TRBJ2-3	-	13	CAISDPLGGTQYF	TGTGCCATCAGTGACCCTCTGGGGGGTACGCAGTATTTT
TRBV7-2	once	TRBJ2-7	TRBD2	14	CASSVEAGVYEQYF	TGTGCCAGCAGCGTTGAAGCGGGAGTCTACGAGCAGTACTTC
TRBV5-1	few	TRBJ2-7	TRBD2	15	CASSLAAGRESEQYF	TGCGCCAGCAGCTTGGCCGCCGGGAGGGAAAGCGAGCAGTACTTC
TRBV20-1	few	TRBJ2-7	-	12	CSPREGTREQYF	TGCAGTCCTCGCGAGGGGACGCGCGAGCAGTACTTC
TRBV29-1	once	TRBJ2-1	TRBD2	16	CSASYIGRGAHNEQFF	TGCAGCGCTTCTTACATAGGGAGGGGCGCGCACAATGAGCAGTTCTTC